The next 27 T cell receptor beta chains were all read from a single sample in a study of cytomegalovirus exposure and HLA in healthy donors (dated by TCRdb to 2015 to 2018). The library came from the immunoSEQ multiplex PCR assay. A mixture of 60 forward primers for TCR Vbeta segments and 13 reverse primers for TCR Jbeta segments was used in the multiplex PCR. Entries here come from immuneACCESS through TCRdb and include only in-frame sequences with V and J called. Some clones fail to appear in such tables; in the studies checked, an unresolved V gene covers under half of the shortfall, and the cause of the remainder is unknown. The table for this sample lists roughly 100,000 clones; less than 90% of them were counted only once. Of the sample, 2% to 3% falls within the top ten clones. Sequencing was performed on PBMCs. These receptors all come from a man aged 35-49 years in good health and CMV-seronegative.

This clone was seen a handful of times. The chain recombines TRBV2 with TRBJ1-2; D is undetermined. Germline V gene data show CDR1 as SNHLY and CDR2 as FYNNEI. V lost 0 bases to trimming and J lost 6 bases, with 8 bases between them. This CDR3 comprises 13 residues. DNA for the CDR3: TGTGCCAGCAGTGAAGCGAGGAGCCATGGCTACACCTTC. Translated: CASSEARSHGYTF.

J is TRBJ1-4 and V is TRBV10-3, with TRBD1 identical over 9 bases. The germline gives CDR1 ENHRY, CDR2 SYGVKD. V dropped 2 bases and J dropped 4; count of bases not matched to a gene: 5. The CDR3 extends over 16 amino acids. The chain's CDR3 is CAISEGTGRGNEKLFF. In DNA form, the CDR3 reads TGTGCCATCAGTGAGGGGACAGGGAGGGGTAATGAAAAACTGTTTTTT.

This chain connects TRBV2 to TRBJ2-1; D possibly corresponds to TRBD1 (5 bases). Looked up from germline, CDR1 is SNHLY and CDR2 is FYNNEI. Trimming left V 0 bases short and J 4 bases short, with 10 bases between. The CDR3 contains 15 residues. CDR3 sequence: CASSEAWGAYNEQFF. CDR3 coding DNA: TGTGCCAGCAGTGAAGCATGGGGCGCTTACAATGAGCAGTTCTTC. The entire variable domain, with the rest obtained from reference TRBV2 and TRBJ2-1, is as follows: EPEVTQTPSHQVTQMGQEVILRCVPISNHLYFYWYRQILGQKVEFLVSFYNNEISEKSEIFDDQFSVERPDGSNFTLKIRSTKLEDSAMYFCASSEAWGAYNEQFFGPGTRLTVL.

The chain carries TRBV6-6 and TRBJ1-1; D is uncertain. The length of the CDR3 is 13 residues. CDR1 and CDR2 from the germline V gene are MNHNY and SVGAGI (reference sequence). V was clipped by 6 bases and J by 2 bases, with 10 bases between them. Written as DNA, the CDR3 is TGTGCCAGCAGCCCCCCTCTTAACACTGAAGCTTTCTTT. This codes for CASSPPLNTEAFF.

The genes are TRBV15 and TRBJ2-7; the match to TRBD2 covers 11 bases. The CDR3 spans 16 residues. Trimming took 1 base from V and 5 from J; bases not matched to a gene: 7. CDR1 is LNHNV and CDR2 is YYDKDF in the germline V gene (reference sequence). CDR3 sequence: CATSRGVSGGANEQYF. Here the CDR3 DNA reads TGTGCCACCAGCAGAGGGGTTAGCGGGGGGGCAAACGAGCAGTACTTC.

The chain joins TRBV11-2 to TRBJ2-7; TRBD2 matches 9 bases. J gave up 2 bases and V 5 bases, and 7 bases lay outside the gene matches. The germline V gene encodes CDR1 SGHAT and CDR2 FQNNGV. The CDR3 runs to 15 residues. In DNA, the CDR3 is TGTGCCAGCAGCCTCCTAGCGGGGAAGACCTACGAGCAGTACTTC. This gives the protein CASSLLAGKTYEQYF.

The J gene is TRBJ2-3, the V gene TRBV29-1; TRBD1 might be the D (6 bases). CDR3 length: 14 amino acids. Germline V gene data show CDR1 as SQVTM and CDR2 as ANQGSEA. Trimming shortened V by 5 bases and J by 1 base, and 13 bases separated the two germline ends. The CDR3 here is CSVYRDSGTDTQYF. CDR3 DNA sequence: TGCAGCGTTTACAGGGATTCTGGCACAGATACGCAGTATTTT.

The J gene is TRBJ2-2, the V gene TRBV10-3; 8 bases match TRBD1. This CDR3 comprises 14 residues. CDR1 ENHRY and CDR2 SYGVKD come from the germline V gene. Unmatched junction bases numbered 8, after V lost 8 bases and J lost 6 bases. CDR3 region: CAIGQGTVPGELFF. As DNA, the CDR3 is TGTGCCATCGGACAGGGTACGGTGCCCGGGGAGCTGTTTTTT.

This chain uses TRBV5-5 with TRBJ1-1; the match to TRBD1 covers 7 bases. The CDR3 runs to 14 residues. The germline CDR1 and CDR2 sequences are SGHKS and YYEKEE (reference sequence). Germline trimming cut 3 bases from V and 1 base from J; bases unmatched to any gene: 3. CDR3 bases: TGTGCCAGCAGCTGGGGACAGTCGAACACTGAAGCTTTCTTT. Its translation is CASSWGQSNTEAFF.

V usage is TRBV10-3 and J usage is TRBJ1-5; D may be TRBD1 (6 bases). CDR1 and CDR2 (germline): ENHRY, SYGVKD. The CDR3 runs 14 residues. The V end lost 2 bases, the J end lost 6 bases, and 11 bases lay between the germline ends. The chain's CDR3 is CAISEGQPGQPQHF. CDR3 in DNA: TGTGCCATCAGTGAGGGACAGCCCGGTCAGCCCCAGCATTTT.

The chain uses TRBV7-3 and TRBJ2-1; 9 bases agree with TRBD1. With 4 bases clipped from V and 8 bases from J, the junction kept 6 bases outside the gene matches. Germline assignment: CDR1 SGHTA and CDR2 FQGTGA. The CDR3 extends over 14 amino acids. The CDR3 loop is CASSSPDRGHEQFF. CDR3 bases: TGTGCCAGCAGCTCACCGGACAGGGGTCATGAGCAGTTCTTC.

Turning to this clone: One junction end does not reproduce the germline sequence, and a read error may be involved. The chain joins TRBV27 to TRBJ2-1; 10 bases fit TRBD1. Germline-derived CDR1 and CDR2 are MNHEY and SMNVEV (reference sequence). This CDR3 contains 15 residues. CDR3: CASSDPGQGYNERFF. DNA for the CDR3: TGTGCCAGCAGCGACCCGGGACAGGGGTACAATGAGCGGTTCTTC.

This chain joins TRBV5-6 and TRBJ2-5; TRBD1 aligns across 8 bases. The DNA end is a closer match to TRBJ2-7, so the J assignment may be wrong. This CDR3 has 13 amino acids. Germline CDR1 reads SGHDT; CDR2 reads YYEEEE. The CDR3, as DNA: TGTGCCAGCCGATTGACAGGGGTGTACGAGCAGTACTTC. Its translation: CASRLTGVYEQYF.

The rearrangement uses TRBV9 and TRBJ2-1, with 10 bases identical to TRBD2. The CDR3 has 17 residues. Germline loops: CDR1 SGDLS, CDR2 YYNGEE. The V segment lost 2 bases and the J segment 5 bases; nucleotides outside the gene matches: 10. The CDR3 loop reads CASSVGTSGGAHNEQFF. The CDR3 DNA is TGTGCCAGCAGCGTGGGGACGAGCGGGGGGGCCCACAATGAGCAGTTCTTC.

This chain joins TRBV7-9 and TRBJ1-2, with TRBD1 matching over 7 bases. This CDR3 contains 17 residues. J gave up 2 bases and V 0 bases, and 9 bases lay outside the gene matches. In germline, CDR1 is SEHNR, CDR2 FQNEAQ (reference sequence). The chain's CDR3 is CASSLARTGILNYGYTF. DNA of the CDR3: TGTGCCAGCAGCTTAGCGAGGACAGGAATCCTGAACTATGGCTACACCTTC.

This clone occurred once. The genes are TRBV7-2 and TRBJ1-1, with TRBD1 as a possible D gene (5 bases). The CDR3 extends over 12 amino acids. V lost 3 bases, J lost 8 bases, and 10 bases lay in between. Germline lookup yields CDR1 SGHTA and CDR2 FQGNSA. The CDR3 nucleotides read TGTGCCAGCAGCTTTGCGGGGCTAGAAGCTTTCTTT. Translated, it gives CASSFAGLEAFF.

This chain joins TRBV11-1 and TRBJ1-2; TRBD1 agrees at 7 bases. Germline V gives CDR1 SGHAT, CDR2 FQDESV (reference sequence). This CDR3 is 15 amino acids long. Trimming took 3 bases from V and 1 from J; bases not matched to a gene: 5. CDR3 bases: TGTGCCAGCAGCTTTGACAGGGCGAGTAACTATGGCTACACCTTC. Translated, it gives CASSFDRASNYGYTF.

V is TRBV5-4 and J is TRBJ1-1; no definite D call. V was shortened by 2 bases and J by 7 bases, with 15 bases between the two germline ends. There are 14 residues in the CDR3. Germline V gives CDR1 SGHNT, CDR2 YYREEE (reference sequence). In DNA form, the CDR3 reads TGTGCCAGCAGCTTAGGTACCGGAGGACTTGAAGCTTTCTTT. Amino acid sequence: CASSLGTGGLEAFF.

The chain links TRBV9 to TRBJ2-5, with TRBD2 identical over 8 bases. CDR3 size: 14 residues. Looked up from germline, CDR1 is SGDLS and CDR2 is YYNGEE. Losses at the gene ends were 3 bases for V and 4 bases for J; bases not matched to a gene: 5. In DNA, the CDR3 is TGTGCCAGCAGCGCCGACCGGGGGGGAGAGACCCAGTACTTC. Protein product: CASSADRGGETQYF.

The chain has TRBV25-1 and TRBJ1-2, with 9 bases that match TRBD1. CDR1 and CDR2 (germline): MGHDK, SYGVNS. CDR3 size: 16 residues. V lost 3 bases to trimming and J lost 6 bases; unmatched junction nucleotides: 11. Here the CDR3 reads CASSELGLGTGNGYTF. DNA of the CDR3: TGTGCCAGCAGTGAGTTGGGGTTAGGGACAGGGAATGGCTACACCTTC.

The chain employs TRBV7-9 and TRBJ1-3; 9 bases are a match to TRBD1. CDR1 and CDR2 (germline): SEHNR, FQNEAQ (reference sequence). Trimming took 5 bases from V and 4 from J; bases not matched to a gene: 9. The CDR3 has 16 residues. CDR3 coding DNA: TGTGCCAGCAGCCTTCGGGGACAGGGCGACGGAAACACCATATATTTT. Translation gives CASSLRGQGDGNTIYF.

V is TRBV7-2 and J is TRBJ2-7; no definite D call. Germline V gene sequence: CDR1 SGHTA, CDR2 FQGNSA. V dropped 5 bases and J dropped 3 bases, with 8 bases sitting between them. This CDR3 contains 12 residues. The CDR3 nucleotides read TGTGCCAGCAGCCCACACAACTACGAGCAGTACTTC. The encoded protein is CASSPHNYEQYF.

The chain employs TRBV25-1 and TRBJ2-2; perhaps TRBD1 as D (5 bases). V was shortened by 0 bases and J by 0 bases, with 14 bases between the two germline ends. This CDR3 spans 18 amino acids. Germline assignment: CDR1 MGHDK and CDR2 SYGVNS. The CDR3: CASSEYSEAGPNTGELFF. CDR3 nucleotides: TGTGCCAGCAGTGAATATAGTGAGGCAGGGCCGAACACCGGGGAGCTGTTTTTT.

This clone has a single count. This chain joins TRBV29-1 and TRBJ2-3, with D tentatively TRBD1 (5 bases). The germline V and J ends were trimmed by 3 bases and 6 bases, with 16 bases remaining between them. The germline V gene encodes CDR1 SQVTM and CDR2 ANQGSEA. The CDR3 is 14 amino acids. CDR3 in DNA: TGCAGCGTTGAGGACACCAAATTGGGGGATACGCAGTATTTT. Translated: CSVEDTKLGDTQYF.

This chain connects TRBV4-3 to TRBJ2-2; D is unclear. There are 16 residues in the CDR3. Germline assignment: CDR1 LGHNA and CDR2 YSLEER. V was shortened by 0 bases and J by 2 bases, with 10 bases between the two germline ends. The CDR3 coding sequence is TGCGCCAGCAGCCAAGATGTTCACGGTAACACCGGGGAGCTGTTTTTT. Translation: CASSQDVHGNTGELFF.

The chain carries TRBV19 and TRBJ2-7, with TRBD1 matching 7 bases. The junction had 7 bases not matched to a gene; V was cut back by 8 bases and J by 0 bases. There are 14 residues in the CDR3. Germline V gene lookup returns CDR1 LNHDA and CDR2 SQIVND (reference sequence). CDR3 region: CASRDSRSSYEQYF. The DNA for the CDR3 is TGTGCCAGTCGGGACAGCCGGAGCTCCTACGAGCAGTACTTC.

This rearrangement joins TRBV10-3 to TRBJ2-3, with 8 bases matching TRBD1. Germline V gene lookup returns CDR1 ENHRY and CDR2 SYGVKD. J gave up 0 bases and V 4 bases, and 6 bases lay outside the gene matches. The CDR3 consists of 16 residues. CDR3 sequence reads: CAISGQGAASTDTQYF. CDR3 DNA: TGTGCCATCAGTGGCCAGGGGGCGGCAAGCACAGATACGCAGTATTTT.